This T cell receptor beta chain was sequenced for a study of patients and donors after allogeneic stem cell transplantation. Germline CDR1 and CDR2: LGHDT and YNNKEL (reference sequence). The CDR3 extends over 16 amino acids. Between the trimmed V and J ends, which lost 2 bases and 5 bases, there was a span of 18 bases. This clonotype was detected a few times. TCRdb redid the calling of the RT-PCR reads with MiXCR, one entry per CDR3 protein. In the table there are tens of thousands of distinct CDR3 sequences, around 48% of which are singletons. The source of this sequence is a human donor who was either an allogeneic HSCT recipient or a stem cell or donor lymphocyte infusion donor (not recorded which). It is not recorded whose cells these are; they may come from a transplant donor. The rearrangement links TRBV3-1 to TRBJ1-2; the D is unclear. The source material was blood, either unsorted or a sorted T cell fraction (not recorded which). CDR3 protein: CASSQFLAFMGYGYTF. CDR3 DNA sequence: TGTGCCAGCAGCCAATTTCTGGCGTTTATGGGGTATGGCTACACCTTC.